These T cell receptor beta chains were read from a single sample in a study of shared clonotypes between healthy human individuals. Here immunoSEQ multiplex PCR was the method, and the copy in TCRdb shows in-frame clones only, minus some. The table has under 1,100,000 clones, about three quarters seen once. The sequenced sample was memory CD4+ T cells sorted from blood. The source of these receptors is a man aged 18 to 30 in good health. Both conserved end residues are part of each CDR3. A D gene is named only where the DNA matches it firmly. Part of the rows lack a size; the others show once, few, many or a class for expanded clones.

clone size	V gene	J gene	D gene	CDR3 protein	CDR3 DNA
NA	TRBV11-3	TRBJ2-7	NA	CASSSPIALAFGSYEQYF	TGTGCCAGCAGCTCTCCTATAGCGCTAGCGTTTGGATCCTACGAGCAGTACTTC
few	TRBV7-9	TRBJ1-4	NA	CASSMRGFGEKLFF	TGTGCCAGCAGCATGAGGGGGTTTGGGGAAAAACTGTTTTTT
NA	TRBV6-5	TRBJ1-3	NA	CASSTGETTIYF	TGTGCCAGCAGTACTGGTGAGACCACCATATATTTT
few	TRBV14	TRBJ1-3	NA	CASTVVRGTSGNTIYF	TGTGCCAGCACCGTGGTGAGGGGCACCTCTGGAAACACCATATATTTT
NA	TRBV27	TRBJ2-3	NA	CASSYRAPDTQYF	TGTGCCAGCAGTTACAGGGCCCCGGATACGCAGTATTTT
NA	TRBV5-1	TRBJ2-1	TRBD2	CASSLGLAGVHEQFF	TGCGCCAGCAGCTTGGGGTTAGCGGGAGTTCATGAGCAGTTCTTC
NA	TRBV11-2	TRBJ1-2	TRBD1	CASSLTRTGYYGYTF	TGTGCCAGCAGCCTAACCCGGACAGGGTACTATGGCTACACCTTC
NA	TRBV10-3	TRBJ2-2	TRBD2	CASHPSGLNTGELFF	TGTGCCTCCCACCCTAGCGGACTTAACACCGGGGAGCTGTTTTTT
NA	TRBV7-8	TRBJ2-7	NA	CASSRGTGTEIFGQYF	TGTGCCAGCAGCCGAGGTACCGGGACGGAAATTTTCGGGCAGTACTTC
NA	TRBV7-7	TRBJ2-7	NA	CASSLRRGYEQYF	TGTGCTAGCAGCCTGAGACGGGGCTACGAGCAGTACTTC
NA	TRBV7-9	TRBJ2-6	NA	CASSLTARSGANVLTF	TGTGCCAGCAGCTTAACTGCCCGCTCTGGGGCCAACGTCCTGACTTTC
NA	TRBV5-1	TRBJ2-3	NA	CASSLPSDTQYF	TGCGCCAGCAGCCTCCCCTCGGATACGCAGTATTTT
once	TRBV18	TRBJ1-6	NA	CASSPGHNNSPLHF	TGTGCCAGCTCACCAGGGCATAATAATTCACCCCTCCACTTT
once	TRBV25-1	TRBJ2-1	NA	CASSEYSGFVDEQFF	TGTGCCAGCAGTGAATATTCAGGGTTTGTGGATGAGCAGTTCTTC
NA	TRBV28	TRBJ1-4	TRBD1	CASKLGTGGEKLFF	TGTGCCAGCAAACTCGGGACAGGGGGAGAAAAACTGTTTTTT
once	TRBV5-4	TRBJ2-5	TRBD1	CASSPGGFQETQYF	TGTGCCAGCAGCCCAGGGGGCTTCCAAGAGACCCAGTACTTC
once	TRBV5-1	TRBJ2-2	TRBD1	CASSRTGGNTGELFF	TGCGCCAGCAGCCGGACAGGGGGGAACACCGGGGAGCTGTTTTTT
NA	TRBV9	TRBJ2-5	TRBD1	CASSTGQPGETQYF	TGTGCCAGCAGCACGGGACAGCCTGGAGAGACCCAGTACTTC
many	TRBV28	TRBJ2-6	NA	CASYGATGANVLTF	TGTGCCAGTTACGGGGCTACTGGGGCCAACGTCCTGACTTTC
NA	TRBV11-2	TRBJ1-4	NA	CASSLEGTRITNEKLFF	TGTGCCAGCAGCTTAGAGGGTACACGGATAACTAATGAAAAACTGTTTTTT
NA	TRBV6-5	TRBJ2-7	TRBD1	CASSRTGAVNEQYF	TGTGCCAGCAGCCGGACAGGGGCTGTGAACGAGCAGTACTTC